This T cell receptor beta chain came from a study of cytomegalovirus exposure and HLA in healthy donors. This CDR3 contains 14 residues. Germline V gene lookup returns CDR1 SEHNR and CDR2 FQNEAQ (reference sequence). Deletions cut 4 bases from V and 2 bases from J, with 11 bases between. Both 60 Vbeta primers and 13 Jbeta primers went into the PCR. Profiled with immunoSEQ multiplex PCR; TCRdb holds only in-frame clones, not every one. The sample consists of around 150,000 clones, 70% to 80% of them appearing once. This clone was seen more than once but under ten times. The TCR comes from a man aged 50-60 years in good health and CMV-seropositive. V is TRBV7-9 and J is TRBJ2-5; possible D gene TRBD1, 6 bases. The material sequenced was PBMCs. CDR3 in amino acids: CASSSQGSQETQYF. In DNA form, the CDR3 reads TGTGCCAGCAGCTCCCAGGGGTCGCAAGAGACCCAGTACTTC.